This T cell receptor (beta chain) was sequenced for a study of cytomegalovirus exposure and HLA in healthy donors. This CDR3 is built from 14 residues. Per the germline V gene, CDR1 is KGHSH and CDR2 is LQKENI. After removal of 3 bases from V and 6 bases from J, the junction contained 8 bases not matched to a gene. Both 60 Vbeta primers and 13 Jbeta primers went into the PCR. Clones were read by immunoSEQ multiplex PCR, and TCRdb kept only the in-frame ones, dropping some. The sample lists some 160,000 clones, over 60% occurring once. This chain uses TRBV18 with TRBJ2-7; 7 bases align to TRBD1. Sequenced input: PBMCs. The TCR originated in a woman in her 40s in good health and CMV-seronegative. The CDR3 loop is CASSPQTGNIEQYF. The CDR3 nucleotides read TGTGCCAGCTCACCCCAGACAGGGAACATCGAGCAGTACTTC. The full variable domain, in which reference TRBV18 and TRBJ2-7 provide the parts outside the CDR3, is NAGVMQNPRHLVRRRGQEARLRCSPMKGHSHVYWYRQLPEEGLKFMVYLQKENIIDESGMPKERFSAEFPKEGPSILRIQQVVRGDSAAYFCASSPQTGNIEQYFGPGTRLTVT.